Shown below are 14 T cell receptor beta chains from a single sample sequenced in a study of CD8+CD57+ T cells in acquired aplastic anemia. For CDR3 and TCR beta VDJ profiling, genomic DNA was the template used. TCRdb reprocessed the reads via MiXCR and lists one record per CDR3 protein. In the table there are 250,000 to 350,000 distinct CDR3 sequences, around three fifths of which are singletons. Sequences were obtained from sorted CD4+, CD8+, or CD8+CD57+ T cells (not recorded which) from PBMCs. The receptors come from a human donor with severe aplastic anemia or a healthy control (not recorded which).

The J gene is TRBJ2-1, the V gene TRBV20-1; 8 bases fit TRBD1. The CDR3 has 18 amino acids. J was trimmed by 5 bases and V by 3 bases; bases with no gene match: 18. Per the germline V gene, CDR1 is DFQATT and CDR2 is SNEGSKA (reference sequence). The CDR3 reads CSASETGVGFLDNNEQFF. Here the CDR3 DNA reads TGCAGTGCTAGCGAGACAGGGGTCGGATTCCTAGATAACAATGAGCAGTTCTTC.

This clonotype came up a few times. The chain has TRBV30 and TRBJ2-2, with TRBD2 matching over 11 bases. The junction had 8 bases not matched to a gene; V was cut back by 6 bases and J by 5 bases. Per the germline V gene, CDR1 is GTSNPN and CDR2 is SVGIG (reference sequence). The CDR3 runs 15 residues. For the CDR3, the DNA is TGTGCCTGTAGGAGACTAGCGGGGTTAACCGGGGAGCTGTTTTTT. Amino acid sequence: CACRRLAGLTGELFF.

The chain recombines TRBV6-1 with TRBJ1-5; D possibly corresponds to TRBD1 (5 bases). CDR1 is MNHNS and CDR2 is SASEGT in the germline V gene. V lost 4 bases and J lost 10, with 20 bases in between. This CDR3 spans 15 amino acids. The CDR3 DNA follows: TGTGCCAGCAGTGCTGGGGCCCGCAACAATCCACCCCAGCATTTT. Translation gives CASSAGARNNPPQHF.

This clonotype was counted a few times. The chain joins TRBV20-1 to TRBJ1-2, with no clear D. Germline loops: CDR1 DFQATT, CDR2 SNEGSKA (reference sequence). The CDR3 is 10 residues long. The germline V and J ends were trimmed by 5 bases and 6 bases, with 7 bases remaining between them. CDR3 sequence: CSAARDGYTF. CDR3 bases: TGCAGTGCTGCCCGGGATGGCTACACCTTC.

The chain is built from TRBV20-1 and TRBJ1-1; D possibly corresponds to TRBD1 (5 bases). The V end lost 0 bases, the J end lost 7 bases, and 12 bases lay between the germline ends. The CDR3 extends over 13 amino acids. The germline CDR1 and CDR2 sequences are DFQATT and SNEGSKA (reference sequence). The CDR3 protein is CSARDPVRGEAFF. The CDR3 DNA follows: TGCAGTGCTAGAGATCCAGTGAGGGGTGAAGCTTTCTTT.

V is TRBV20-1 and J is TRBJ1-5; a weak D match, TRBD1 (5 bases). The CDR3 extends over 14 amino acids. V gave up 1 base and J gave up 4 bases, with 11 bases separating them. CDR1 is DFQATT and CDR2 is SNEGSKA in the germline V gene (reference sequence). In nucleotides, the CDR3 is TGCAGTGCTAGAGCCGGGACCCCAAATCAGCCCCAGCATTTT. This sequence encodes CSARAGTPNQPQHF.

Ten or more counts support this clonotype. This chain links TRBV11-3 with TRBJ2-3; maybe TRBD2 (6 bases). The length of the CDR3 is 15 residues. Germline V CDR1 and CDR2: SGHNT, YENEEA. The V end was cut by 4 bases, the J end by 1 base, with 12 bases between. CDR3 in DNA: TGTGCCAGCAGCTATCGTGGCGGGGGCACAGATACGCAGTATTTT. This encodes CASSYRGGGTDTQYF.

This clonotype was seen many times. The CDR3 DNA is TGTGCCAGCAGCCAAGGCACAGATACGCAGTATTTT. As protein: CASSQGTDTQYF. The chain employs TRBV7-2 and TRBJ2-3; D not resolved. Germline V gene sequence: CDR1 SGHTA, CDR2 FQGNSA. The CDR3 has 12 residues. With 5 bases removed from V and 1 base from J, the gap between germline ends came to 4 bases.

This clonotype has a handful of counts. The DNA for the CDR3 is TGTGCCACCAGCACTAGACAGGCACGATACAATGAGCAGTTCTTC. Its translation is CATSTRQARYNEQFF. The gene calls are TRBV15 and TRBJ2-1, with D possibly matching TRBD1 (6 bases). This CDR3 has 15 amino acids. Germline V lookup: CDR1 LNHNV, CDR2 YYDKDF (reference sequence). V lost 4 bases to trimming and J lost 4 bases, with 14 bases between them. Together with reference TRBV15 and TRBJ2-1, the CDR3 gives the full variable domain: DAMVIQNPRYQVTQFGKPVTLSCSQTLNHNVMYWYQQKSSQAPKLLFHYYDKDFNNEADTPDNFQSRRPNTSFCFLDIRSPGLGDTAMYLCATSTRQARYNEQFFGPGTRLTVL.

The chain links TRBV7-8 to TRBJ1-5, with a possible D match to TRBD1 (5 bases). CDR3 length: 15 amino acids. Germline CDR1 SGHVS, CDR2 FQNEAQ. V was shortened by 7 bases and J by 0 bases, with 13 bases between the two germline ends. DNA for the CDR3: TGTGCCAGCACCCAGACAGAGTTTAGCAATCAGCCCCAGCATTTT. As protein: CASTQTEFSNQPQHF.

The rearrangement links TRBV15 to TRBJ2-2, with D unresolved. V was pared by 7 bases and J by 1 base, with 10 bases between. CDR1 is LNHNV and CDR2 is YYDKDF in the germline V gene (reference sequence). The CDR3 has 14 residues. CDR3 protein: CATTQDGNTGELFF. CDR3 DNA sequence: TGTGCCACCACTCAGGACGGGAACACCGGGGAGCTGTTTTTT. Looking up the rest from reference TRBV15 and TRBJ2-2 gives the full variable domain: DAMVIQNPRYQVTQFGKPVTLSCSQTLNHNVMYWYQQKSSQAPKLLFHYYDKDFNNEADTPDNFQSRRPNTSFCFLDIRSPGLGDTAMYLCATTQDGNTGELFFGEGSRLTVL.

This sequence joins TRBV9 and TRBJ2-1; maybe TRBD2 (5 bases). Germline-derived CDR1 and CDR2 are SGDLS and YYNGEE. Trimming cost V 4 bases and J 4 bases, with 15 bases left between them. The CDR3 has 15 amino acids. CDR3 nucleotides: TGTGCCAGCAGCACTGGACTCCTCCCGTACAATGAGCAGTTCTTC. It codes for CASSTGLLPYNEQFF.

This clonotype was recorded at least ten times. V gene TRBV19 combines with J gene TRBJ2-6, with 11 bases lining up with TRBD2. CDR1 and CDR2 from the germline V gene are LNHDA and SQIVND (reference sequence). V shed 6 bases, J shed 2 bases, and the junction held 9 bases outside the gene matches. The CDR3 spans 18 residues. The CDR3 DNA reads TGTGCCAGTAGAGAAACTAGCGGGGGAGACACTGGGGCCAACGTCCTGACTTTC. Translation gives CASRETSGGDTGANVLTF.

This clonotype appeared a few times. V gene TRBV13 combines with J gene TRBJ1-2, with D uncertain. Germline loops: CDR1 PRHDT, CDR2 FYEKMQ (reference sequence). The CDR3 is 11 residues long. Between the trimmed V and J ends, which lost 8 bases and 1 base, there was a span of 5 bases. Here the CDR3 reads CASVGNYGYTF. The CDR3 bases are TGTGCCAGCGTTGGTAACTATGGCTACACCTTC.